This passage covers 10 T cell receptor beta chains from one sample sequenced in a study of siplizumab effects on memory and regulatory T cells. The protocol was immunoSEQ multiplex PCR, while the TCRdb copy is restricted to in-frame clones and leaves out a portion. The sample yields tens of thousands of clones, under 95% seen once. The sequenced sample consisted of CD8+ T cells sorted from blood. These receptors originate from a human donor in good health.

The J gene is TRBJ2-2, the V gene TRBV6-1; 9 bases are shared with TRBD1. The CDR3 is made up of 15 amino acids. The germline V gene has CDR1 MNHNS and CDR2 SASEGT. With 6 bases clipped from V and 4 bases from J, the junction kept 6 bases outside the gene matches. DNA for the CDR3: TGTGCCAGCAGACCCGGGACAGGGAGCACCGGGGAGCTGTTTTTT. It encodes CASRPGTGSTGELFF.

V gene TRBV13 combines with J gene TRBJ2-1; unclear D gene. Trimming took off 8 bases at V and 10 bases at J, with 21 bases between the two ends. Germline V CDR1 and CDR2: PRHDT, FYEKMQ (reference sequence). The CDR3 covers 14 residues. The CDR3, as DNA: TGTGCCAGCGCCCCCCCGTCGGCTCCTGGGGAGCAGTTCTTC. Protein sequence: CASAPPSAPGEQFF.

The rearrangement uses TRBV7-9 and TRBJ2-1; TRBD2 is a possible D gene (5 bases). Trimming took off 5 bases at V and 2 bases at J, with 13 bases between the two ends. Germline CDR1 SEHNR, CDR2 FQNEAQ (reference sequence). This CDR3 contains 15 residues. This CDR3 reads CASSPGIAPYNEQFF. The CDR3 DNA follows: TGTGCCAGCAGCCCCGGGATAGCGCCCTACAATGAGCAGTTCTTC.

The chain has TRBV27 and TRBJ2-1; D perhaps matches TRBD2 (7 bases). The CDR3 covers 16 residues. The germline V gene encodes CDR1 MNHEY and CDR2 SMNVEV (reference sequence). V was shortened by 7 bases and J by 4 bases, with 20 bases between the two germline ends. The CDR3 nucleotides read TGTGCCAGCAAGGCGGGGGCGAATTGGCTTTACAATGAGCAGTTCTTC. It encodes CASKAGANWLYNEQFF.

This chain connects TRBV7-2 to TRBJ2-7; a weak D match, TRBD2 (5 bases). Germline-derived CDR1 and CDR2 are SGHTA and FQGNSA. The CDR3 has 15 residues. V dropped 1 base and J dropped 4 bases, with 14 bases sitting between them. DNA for the CDR3: TGTGCCAGCAGCTTAGGCGTGTGGGAGACTTACGAGCAGTACTTC. It specifies CASSLGVWETYEQYF.

This sequence joins TRBV5-1 and TRBJ1-2; the D is unclear. This CDR3 comprises 19 residues. The V end was cut by 0 bases, the J end by 3 bases, with 24 bases between. CDR1 is SGHRS, CDR2 YFSETQ, per germline. This chain's CDR3 is CASSLEDVRVSDKDYGYTF. As DNA, the CDR3 is TGCGCCAGCAGCTTGGAAGATGTGCGGGTTAGCGACAAGGACTATGGCTACACCTTC.

This clone was seen only once. The rearrangement links TRBV7-2 to TRBJ2-1; unclear D gene. Trimming removed 7 bases at V and 0 bases at J, with 10 bases between. The CDR3 has 14 amino acids. Germline loops: CDR1 SGHTA, CDR2 FQGNSA. The CDR3 nucleotides are TGTGCCAGCACCGATTGGCGCTCCTACAATGAGCAGTTCTTC. Its translation is CASTDWRSYNEQFF. Supplemented by reference TRBV7-2 and TRBJ2-1, the full variable domain reads GAGVSQSPSNKVTEKGKDVELRCDPISGHTALYWYRQSLGQGLEFLIYFQGNSAPDKSGLPSDRFSAERTGGSVSTLTIQRTQQEDSAVYLCASTDWRSYNEQFFGPGTRLTVL.

The chain uses TRBV13 and TRBJ2-1; 10 bases are a match to TRBD2. The CDR3 has 16 amino acids. Germline V CDR1 and CDR2: PRHDT, FYEKMQ (reference sequence). The V gene end was trimmed by 4 bases and the J gene end by 3 bases; junction bases not matched to a gene: 6. CDR3 amino acids: CASSSLTSGIYNEQFF. DNA of the CDR3: TGTGCCAGCAGCTCTCTAACTAGCGGGATCTACAATGAGCAGTTCTTC.

The chain links TRBV29-1 to TRBJ2-1; 9 nucleotides match TRBD1. Germline CDR1 is SQVTM and CDR2 is ANQGSEA. The CDR3 spans 17 residues. J gave up 0 bases and V 6 bases, and 12 bases lay outside the gene matches. In DNA form, the CDR3 reads TGCAGCGTGGCCGGGACAGGGATGGGGAGCTCCTACAATGAGCAGTTCTTC. Its protein product is CSVAGTGMGSSYNEQFF.

This chain uses TRBV29-1 with TRBJ2-1; 7 positions match TRBD1. Looked up from germline, CDR1 is SQVTM and CDR2 is ANQGSEA. Trimming took 6 bases from V and 1 from J; bases not matched to a gene: 9. CDR3 length: 15 amino acids. This CDR3 reads CSVAGTEPSYNEQFF. In nucleotides, the CDR3 is TGCAGCGTGGCCGGGACAGAGCCTTCCTACAATGAGCAGTTCTTC.